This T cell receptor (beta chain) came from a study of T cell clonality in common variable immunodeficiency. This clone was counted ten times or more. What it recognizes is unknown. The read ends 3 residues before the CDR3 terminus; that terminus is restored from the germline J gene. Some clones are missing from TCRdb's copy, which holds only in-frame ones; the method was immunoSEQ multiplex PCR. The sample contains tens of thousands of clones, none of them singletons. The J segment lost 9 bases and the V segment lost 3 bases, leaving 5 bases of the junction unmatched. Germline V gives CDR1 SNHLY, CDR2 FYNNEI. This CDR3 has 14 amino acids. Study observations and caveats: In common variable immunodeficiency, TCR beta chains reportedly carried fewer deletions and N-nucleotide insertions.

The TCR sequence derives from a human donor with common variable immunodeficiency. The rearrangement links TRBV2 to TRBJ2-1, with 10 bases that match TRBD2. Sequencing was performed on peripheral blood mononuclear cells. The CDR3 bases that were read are TGTGCCAGCAGTGACCCTAGCGGGAGAGGTGAG. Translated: CASSDPSGRGE. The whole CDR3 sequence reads CASSDPSGRGEQFF.